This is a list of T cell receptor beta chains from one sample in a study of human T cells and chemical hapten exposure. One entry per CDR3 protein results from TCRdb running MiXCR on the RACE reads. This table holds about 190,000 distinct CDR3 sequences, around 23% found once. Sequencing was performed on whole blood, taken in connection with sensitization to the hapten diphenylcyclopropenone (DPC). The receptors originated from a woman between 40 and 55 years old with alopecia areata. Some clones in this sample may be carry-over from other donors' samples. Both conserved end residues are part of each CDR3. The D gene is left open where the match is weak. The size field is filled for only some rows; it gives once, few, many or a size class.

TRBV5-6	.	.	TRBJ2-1	CASSLERRRAYNEQFF
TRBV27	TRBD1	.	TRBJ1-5	CASSLRGDSGGQPQHF
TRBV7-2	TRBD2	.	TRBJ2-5	CASSLTSGLETQYF
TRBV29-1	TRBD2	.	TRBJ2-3	CSVRLAYTDTQYF
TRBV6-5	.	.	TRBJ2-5	CASSRQEAQYF
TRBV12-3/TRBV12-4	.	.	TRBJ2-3	CASSSGGRTDTQYF
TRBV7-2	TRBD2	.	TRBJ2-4	CASSFSGRPENIQYF
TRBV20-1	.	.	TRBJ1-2	CSARDGGGFYGYTF
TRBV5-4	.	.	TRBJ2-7	CASSLGGGTYEQYF
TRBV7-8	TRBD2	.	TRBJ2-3	CASSPWGLAGNKGGTTDTQYF
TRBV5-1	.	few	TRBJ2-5	CASSSLGGIGTQYF
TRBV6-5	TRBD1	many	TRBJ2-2	CASSYGQGAGELFF
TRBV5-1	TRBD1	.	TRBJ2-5	CASSRPGTGEENQYF
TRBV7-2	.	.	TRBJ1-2	CASSLGPTASTYAYTF
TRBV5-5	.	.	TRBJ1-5	CASSPIGGYGGYSNQPQHF
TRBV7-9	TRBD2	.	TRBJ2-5	CASKRGSGETQYF
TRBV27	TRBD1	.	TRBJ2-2	CASRGTGALGELFF
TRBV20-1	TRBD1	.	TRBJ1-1	CSARDRGRGAFF
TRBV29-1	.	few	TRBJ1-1	CSVLTVNTEAFF
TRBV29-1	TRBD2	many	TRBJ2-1	CSVTQRLAGIDEQFF
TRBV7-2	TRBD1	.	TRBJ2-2	CASSYVPTGGTGELFF
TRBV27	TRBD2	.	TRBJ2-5	CASSPLTSSSETQYF
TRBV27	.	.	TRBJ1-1	CASSLKRGVRNTEAFF
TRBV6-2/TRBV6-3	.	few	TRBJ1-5	CASSSPGRSNQPQHF
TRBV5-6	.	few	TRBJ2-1	CASSFNSGLIYNEQFF
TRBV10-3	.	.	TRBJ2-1	CAARSGLGANEQFF